This TCR beta chain was recovered during a study of naive CD8 T cells in extremely preterm neonates. This clone is a singleton in its sample. Its target is unknown. Method: immunoSEQ multiplex PCR; TCRdb's copy keeps in-frame clones and lacks some. The sample shows 6,500 to 9,000 clones, roughly 98% of them seen only once. Findings and limits, study-wide: Compared with older groups, preterm CDR3s were shorter, with fewer N additions and less trimming. Shared CDR3 nucleotide sequences: preterm less than 3%, term 0.3% to 0.5%, children more than 0.025%, adults over 0.0095%.

Per the germline V gene, CDR1 is SGDLS and CDR2 is YYNGEE. The CDR3 spans 14 residues. V lost 6 bases and J 6 bases, leaving 18 bases between the germline ends. Healthy nonsmoking adults and healthy children aged about 16-60 months donated peripheral blood. The chain is built from TRBV9 and TRBJ1-2; D remains ambiguous. Sequencing was performed on naive CD8+ T cells from blood. The receptor comes from a human donor in good health. DNA for the CDR3: TGTGCCAGCACCTCTAGCGGGTCGAGCGATGGCTACACCTTC. Encoded protein: CASTSSGSSDGYTF.